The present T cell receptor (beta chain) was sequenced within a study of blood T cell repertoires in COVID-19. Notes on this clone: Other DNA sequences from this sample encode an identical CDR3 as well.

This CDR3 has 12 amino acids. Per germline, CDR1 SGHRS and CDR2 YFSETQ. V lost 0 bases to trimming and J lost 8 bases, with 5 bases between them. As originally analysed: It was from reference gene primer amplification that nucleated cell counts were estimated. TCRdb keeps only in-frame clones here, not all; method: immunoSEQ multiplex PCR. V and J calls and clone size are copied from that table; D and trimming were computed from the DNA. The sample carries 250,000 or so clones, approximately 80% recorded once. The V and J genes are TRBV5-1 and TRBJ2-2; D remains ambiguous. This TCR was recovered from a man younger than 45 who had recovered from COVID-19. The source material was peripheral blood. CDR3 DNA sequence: TGCGCCAGCAGCTTGGATCTAGGGGAGCTGTTTTTT. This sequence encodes CASSLDLGELFF.